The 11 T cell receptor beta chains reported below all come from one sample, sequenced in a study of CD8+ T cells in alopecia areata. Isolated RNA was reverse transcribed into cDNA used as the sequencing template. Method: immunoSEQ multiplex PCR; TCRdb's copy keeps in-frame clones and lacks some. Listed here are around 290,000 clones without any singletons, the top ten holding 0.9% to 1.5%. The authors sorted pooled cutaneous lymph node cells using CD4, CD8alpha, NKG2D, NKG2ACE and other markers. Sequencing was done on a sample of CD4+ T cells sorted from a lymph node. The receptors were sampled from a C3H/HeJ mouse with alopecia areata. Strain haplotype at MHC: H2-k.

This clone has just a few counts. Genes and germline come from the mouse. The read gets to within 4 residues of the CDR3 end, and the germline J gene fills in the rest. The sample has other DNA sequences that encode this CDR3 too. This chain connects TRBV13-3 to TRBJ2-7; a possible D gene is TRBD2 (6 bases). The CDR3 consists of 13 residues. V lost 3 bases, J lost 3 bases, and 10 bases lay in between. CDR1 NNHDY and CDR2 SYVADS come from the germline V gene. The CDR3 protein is CASSGIGGYEQYF. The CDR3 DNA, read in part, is TGTGCCAGCAGTGGAATTGGGGGCTAT.

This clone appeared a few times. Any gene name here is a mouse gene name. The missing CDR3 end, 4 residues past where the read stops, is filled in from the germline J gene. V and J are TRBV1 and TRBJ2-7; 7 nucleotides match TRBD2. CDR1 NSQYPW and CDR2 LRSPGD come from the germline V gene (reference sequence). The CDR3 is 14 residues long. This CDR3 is CTCSAEGWGYEQYF. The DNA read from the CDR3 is TGCACCTGCAGTGCAGAAGGCTGGGGGTAT.

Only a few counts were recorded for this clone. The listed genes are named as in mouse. The covered CDR3 bases are TGTGCCAGCAGCCATGGGGGGGCGAGTGCAGAA. Translated: CASSHGGASAE. The CDR3 in its entirety is CASSHGGASAETLYF. The chain recombines TRBV5 with TRBJ2-3; 9 bases agree with TRBD2. The DNA ends 4 residues before the CDR3 does, and the rest of the CDR3 is filled in from the germline J gene. The CDR3 loop spans 15 amino acids. J was trimmed by 0 bases and V by 3 bases; bases with no gene match: 1. Germline V gives CDR1 LGHNA, CDR2 YNLKQL (reference sequence).

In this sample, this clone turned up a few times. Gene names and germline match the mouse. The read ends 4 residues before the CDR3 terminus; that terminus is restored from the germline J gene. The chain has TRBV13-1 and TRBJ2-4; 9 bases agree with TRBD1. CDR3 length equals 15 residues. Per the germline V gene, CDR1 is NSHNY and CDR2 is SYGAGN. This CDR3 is CASSDAGTGRNTLYF. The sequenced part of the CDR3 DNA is TGTGCCAGCAGTGATGCAGGGACAGGGCGGAAC.

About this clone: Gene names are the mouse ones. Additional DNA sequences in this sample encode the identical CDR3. The covered CDR3 bases are TGTGCCTGGAGTCCAGGGGGGAAAGAC. Its translation is CAWSPGGKD. The CDR3, in full, reads CAWSPGGKDTQYF. This chain connects TRBV31 to TRBJ2-5; possibly TRBD1 for D (7 bases). The sequence runs out 4 residues before the end of the CDR3; the remainder is reconstructed from the germline J gene. The CDR3 runs to 13 residues. The germline gives CDR1 GKSSPN, CDR2 SITVG.

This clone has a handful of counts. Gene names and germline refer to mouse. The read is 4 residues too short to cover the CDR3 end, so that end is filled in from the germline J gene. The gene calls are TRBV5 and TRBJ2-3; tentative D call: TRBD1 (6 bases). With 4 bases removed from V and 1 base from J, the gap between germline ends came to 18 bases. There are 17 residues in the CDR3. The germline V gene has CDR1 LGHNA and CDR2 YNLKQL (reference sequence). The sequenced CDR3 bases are TGTGCCAGCAGCCTCCTCCCAGGGGAGGTGGGTGCAGAA. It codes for CASSLLPGEVGAE. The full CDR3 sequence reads CASSLLPGEVGAETLYF.

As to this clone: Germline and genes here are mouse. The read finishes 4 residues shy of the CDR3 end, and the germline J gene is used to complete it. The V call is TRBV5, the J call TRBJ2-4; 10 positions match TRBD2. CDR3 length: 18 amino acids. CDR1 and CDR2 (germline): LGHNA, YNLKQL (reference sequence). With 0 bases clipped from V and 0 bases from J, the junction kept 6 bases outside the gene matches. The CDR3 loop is CASSQEPSGLGSQNTLYF. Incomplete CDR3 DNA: TGTGCCAGCAGCCAAGAACCCTCGGGACTGGGGAGTCAAAAC.

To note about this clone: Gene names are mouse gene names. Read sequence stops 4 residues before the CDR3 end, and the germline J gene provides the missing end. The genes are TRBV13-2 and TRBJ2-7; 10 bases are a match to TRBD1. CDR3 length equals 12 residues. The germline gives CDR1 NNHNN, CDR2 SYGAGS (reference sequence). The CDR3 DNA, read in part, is TGTGCCAGCGGGACAGGGGGCGAT. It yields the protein CASGTGGD. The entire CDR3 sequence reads CASGTGGDEQYF.

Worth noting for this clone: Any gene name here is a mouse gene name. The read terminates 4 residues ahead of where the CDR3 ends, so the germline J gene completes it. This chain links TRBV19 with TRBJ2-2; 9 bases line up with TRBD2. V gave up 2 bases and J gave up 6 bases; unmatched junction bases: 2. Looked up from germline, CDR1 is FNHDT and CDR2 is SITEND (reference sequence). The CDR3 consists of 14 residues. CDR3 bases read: TGTGCCAGCAGTATGCCTGGGGGGGCCGGG. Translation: CASSMPGGAG. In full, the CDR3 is CASSMPGGAGQLYF.

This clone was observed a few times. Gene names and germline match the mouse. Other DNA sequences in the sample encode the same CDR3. Partial CDR3 DNA: TGTGCCAGCAGTATACGGGACAAGTAT. Protein: CASSIRDKY. The full CDR3 reads CASSIRDKYEQYF. The chain couples TRBV19 to TRBJ2-7, with a possible D match to TRBD1 (6 bases). The CDR3 end lies 4 residues beyond the end of the read and is filled in from the germline J gene. Germline V gene sequence: CDR1 FNHDT, CDR2 SITEND (reference sequence). The CDR3 is 13 residues long.

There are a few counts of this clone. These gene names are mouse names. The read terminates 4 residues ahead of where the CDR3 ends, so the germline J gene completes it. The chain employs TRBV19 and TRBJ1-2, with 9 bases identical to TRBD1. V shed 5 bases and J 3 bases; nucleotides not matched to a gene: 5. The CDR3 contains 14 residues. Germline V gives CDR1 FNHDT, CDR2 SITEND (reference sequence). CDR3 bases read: TGTGCCAGCAGCACCGGGACAGGGTACTCC. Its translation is CASSTGTGYS. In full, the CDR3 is CASSTGTGYSDYTF.